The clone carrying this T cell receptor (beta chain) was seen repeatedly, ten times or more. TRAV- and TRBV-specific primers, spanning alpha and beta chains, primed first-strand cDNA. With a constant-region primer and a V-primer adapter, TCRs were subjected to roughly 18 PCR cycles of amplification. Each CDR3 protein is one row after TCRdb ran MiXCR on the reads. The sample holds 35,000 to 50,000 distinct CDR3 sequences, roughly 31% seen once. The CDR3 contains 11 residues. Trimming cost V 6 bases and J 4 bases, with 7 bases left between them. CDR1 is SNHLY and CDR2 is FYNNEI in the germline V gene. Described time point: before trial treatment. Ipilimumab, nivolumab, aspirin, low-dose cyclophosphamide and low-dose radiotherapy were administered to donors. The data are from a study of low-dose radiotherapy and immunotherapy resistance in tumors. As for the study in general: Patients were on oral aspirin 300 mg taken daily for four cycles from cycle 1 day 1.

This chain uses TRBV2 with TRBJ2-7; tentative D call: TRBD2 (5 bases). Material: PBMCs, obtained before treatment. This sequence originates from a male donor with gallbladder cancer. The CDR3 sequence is CASSPGYEQYF. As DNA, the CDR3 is TGTGCCAGCAGCCCGGGGTACGAGCAGTACTTC.